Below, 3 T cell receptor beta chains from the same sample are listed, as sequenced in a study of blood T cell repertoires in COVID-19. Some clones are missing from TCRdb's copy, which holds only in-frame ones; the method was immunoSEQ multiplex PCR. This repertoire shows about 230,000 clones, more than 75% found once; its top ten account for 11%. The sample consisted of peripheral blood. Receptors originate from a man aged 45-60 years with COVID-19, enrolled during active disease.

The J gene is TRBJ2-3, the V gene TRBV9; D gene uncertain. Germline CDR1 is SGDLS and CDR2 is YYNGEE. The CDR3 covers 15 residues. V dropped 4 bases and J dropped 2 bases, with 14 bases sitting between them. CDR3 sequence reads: CASSPLVLITDTQYF. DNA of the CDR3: TGTGCCAGCAGCCCGCTGGTACTCATCACAGATACGCAGTATTTT.

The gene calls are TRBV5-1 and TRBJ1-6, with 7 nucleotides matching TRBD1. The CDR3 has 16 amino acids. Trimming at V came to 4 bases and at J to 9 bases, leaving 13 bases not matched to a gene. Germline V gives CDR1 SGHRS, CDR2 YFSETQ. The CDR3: CASSALQQGTGSPLHF. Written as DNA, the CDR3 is TGCGCCAGCAGCGCGTTACAACAGGGGACCGGTTCACCCCTCCACTTT.

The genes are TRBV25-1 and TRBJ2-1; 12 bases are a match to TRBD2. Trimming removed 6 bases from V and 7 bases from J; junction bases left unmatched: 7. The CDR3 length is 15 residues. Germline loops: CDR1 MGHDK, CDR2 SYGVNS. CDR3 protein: CASSQLAGGGNEQFF. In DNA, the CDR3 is TGTGCCAGCAGCCAACTAGCGGGAGGAGGGAATGAGCAGTTCTTC. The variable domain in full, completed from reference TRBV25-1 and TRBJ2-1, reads EADIYQTPRYLVIGTGKKITLECSQTMGHDKMYWYQQDPGMELHLIHYSYGVNSTEKGDLSSESTVSRIRTEHFPLTLESARPSHTSQYLCASSQLAGGGNEQFFGPGTRLTVL.